A selection of T cell receptor beta chains follows, all from one sample in a study of T-cell reconstitution after alpha-beta-depleted transplantation in children. Using its own MiXCR run on the PCR reads, TCRdb lists one record per CDR3 protein. Among a few hundred thousand distinct CDR3 sequences listed, around two fifths were seen once. The sample was PBMCs, taken before TCRalphabeta/CD19-depleted stem cell transplant. The receptors shown here come from a girl aged 2-10 years with aplastic anemia, due to receive a stem cell transplant. Both conserved end residues are part of each CDR3. A D gene is named only where the DNA matches it firmly. Size is stated for part of the rows, as once, few or many counts, or as a class when the clone is expanded.

TRBJ2-3	TRBD2	TRBV15	-	CATSRGLALTDTQYF	TGTGCCACCAGCAGAGGACTAGCCCTCACAGATACGCAGTATTTT
TRBJ2-5	-	TRBV29-1	few	CSVVGAGMETQYF	TGCAGCGTTGTTGGGGCGGGGATGGAGACCCAGTACTTC
TRBJ2-1	TRBD2	TRBV20-1	-	CCASGQAGGVNYNEQFF	TGCTGTGCTTCGGGCCAAGCTGGGGGGGTGAATTACAATGAGCAGTTCTTC
TRBJ2-7	-	TRBV13	-	CASSRWTQRSSYEQYF	TGTGCCAGCAGCCGTTGGACACAAAGGAGCTCCTACGAGCAGTACTTC
TRBJ2-3	-	TRBV20-1	-	CSAAREPGRADTQYF	TGCAGTGCTGCCAGGGAGCCGGGTCGGGCAGATACGCAGTATTTT
TRBJ2-1	TRBD2	TRBV7-9	few	CASSYAGDEQFF	TGTGCCAGCAGCTACGCGGGAGATGAGCAGTTCTTC
TRBJ2-5	TRBD2	TRBV7-2	-	CASSRGGLAGEETQYF	TGTGCCAGCAGCCGGGGGGGGCTAGCGGGAGAAGAGACCCAGTACTTC
TRBJ2-1	TRBD2	TRBV20-1	once	CSARDYMAGGPYEQFF	TGCAGTGCTAGAGATTATATGGCGGGAGGGCCATATGAGCAGTTCTTC
TRBJ2-7	TRBD1	TRBV5-1	-	CASSLEVQGHGEQYF	TGCGCCAGCAGCCTGGAGGTACAGGGGCATGGCGAGCAGTACTTC
TRBJ1-1	TRBD1	TRBV12-3/TRBV12-4	many	CASSRGQGVYTEAFF	TGTGCCAGCAGTCGCGGACAGGGGGTGTACACTGAAGCTTTCTTT
TRBJ2-1	-	TRBV6-6	many	CASSYNRAWGNNEQFF	TGTGCCAGCAGTTATAACAGGGCCTGGGGCAATAATGAGCAGTTCTTC
TRBJ1-3	TRBD1	TRBV6-1	many	CASSAHQQGAGGNTIYF	TGTGCCAGCAGTGCACACCAACAGGGGGCAGGTGGAAACACCATATATTTT
TRBJ2-7	-	TRBV28	-	CASSLSYYEQYF	TGTGCCAGCAGTTTGTCCTACTACGAGCAGTACTTC
TRBJ2-5	TRBD2	TRBV12-3/TRBV12-4	many	CASSSLAGATQYF	TGTGCCAGCAGTTCCCTCGCGGGAGCGACCCAGTACTTC
TRBJ2-1	-	TRBV10-3	many	CAISEPRAAGNEQFF	TGTGCCATCAGTGAGCCACGAGCGGCGGGCAATGAGCAGTTCTTC
TRBJ1-3	-	TRBV9	-	CASSVAPQGAGNTIYF	TGTGCCAGCAGCGTAGCCCCACAGGGAGCTGGAAACACCATATATTTT
TRBJ2-1	TRBD2	TRBV20-1	-	CSADVSGRRNEQFF	TGCAGTGCCGACGTTAGCGGGAGAAGGAATGAGCAGTTCTTC
TRBJ1-5	-	TRBV4-1	-	CASSHPGGSNQPQHF	TGCGCCAGCAGCCACCCAGGTGGAAGCAATCAGCCCCAGCATTTT
TRBJ2-7	-	TRBV12-3/TRBV12-4	-	CASSHPASSYEQYF	TGTGCCAGCAGTCACCCGGCTAGCTCCTACGAGCAGTACTTC
TRBJ2-4	-	TRBV7-9	-	CASSLGQAKNIQYF	TGTGCCAGCAGCTTAGGACAAGCCAAAAACATTCAGTACTTC
TRBJ2-1	-	TRBV20-1	-	CGAWTGSYNEQFF	TGCGGGGCCTGGACCGGTTCCTACAATGAGCAGTTCTTC
TRBJ2-1	-	TRBV20-1	-	CSARRGVYNEQFF	TGCAGTGCTAGGAGGGGAGTCTACAATGAGCAGTTCTTC
TRBJ2-1	TRBD2	TRBV20-1	many	CSASNREGPYNEQFF	TGCAGTGCTAGTAATCGGGAGGGGCCCTACAATGAGCAGTTCTTC
TRBJ2-1	TRBD2	TRBV15	many	CATSRVLAGSNEQFF	TGTGCCACCAGCAGAGTGCTAGCGGGAAGTAATGAGCAGTTCTTC
TRBJ1-6	-	TRBV12-3/TRBV12-4	-	CASSRDNHNSPLHF	TGTGCCAGCAGCCGGGACAACCATAATTCACCCCTCCACTTT
TRBJ2-7	-	TRBV6-1	few	CASSDLGANYEQYF	TGTGCCAGCAGTGATCTAGGGGCCAACTACGAGCAGTACTTC
TRBJ2-6	-	TRBV5-1	few	CASSLFLSGANVLTF	TGCGCCAGCAGCTTGTTTCTCTCTGGGGCCAACGTCCTGACTTTC
TRBJ2-1	TRBD2	TRBV6-5	-	CASSSGASGYNEQFF	TGTGCCAGCAGTTCCGGGGCTAGCGGTTACAATGAGCAGTTCTTC
TRBJ2-1	-	TRBV2	few	CASNAGTGPYNEQFF	TGTGCCAGCAATGCCGGGACTGGTCCCTACAATGAGCAGTTCTTC
TRBJ2-5	-	TRBV14	-	CASSRTPAQETQYF	TGTGCCAGCAGCCGGACACCGGCCCAAGAGACCCAGTACTTC
TRBJ2-7	TRBD2	TRBV12-3/TRBV12-4	many	CASKPAGVYEQYF	TGTGCCAGCAAGCCAGCGGGAGTGTACGAGCAGTACTTC
TRBJ2-1	TRBD2	TRBV30	once	CAWTPRGRIRFF	TGTGCCTGGACACCGCGCGGGAGGATAAGGTTCTTC
TRBJ2-1	TRBD1	TRBV29-1	-	CSVRKGGQGNEQFF	TGCAGCGTTCGAAAGGGGGGACAGGGCAATGAGCAGTTCTTC
TRBJ2-5	TRBD2	TRBV7-2	many	CASSLAGTSVQETQYF	TGTGCCAGCAGCTTAGCTGGGACTAGCGTACAAGAGACCCAGTACTTC
TRBJ2-7	TRBD2	TRBV20-1	many	CSAMPTSGRSAYEQYF	TGCAGTGCTATGCCGACTAGCGGGAGGTCTGCCTACGAGCAGTACTTC
TRBJ2-5	-	TRBV6-1	-	CASTSRRLFQETQYF	TGTGCCAGCACCTCCCGAAGACTATTTCAAGAGACCCAGTACTTC
TRBJ1-1	-	TRBV20-1	many	CSAWTRNTEAFF	TGCAGTGCTTGGACACGGAACACTGAAGCTTTCTTT
TRBJ2-1	-	TRBV5-1	many	CASSLAETQAGEQFF	TGCGCCAGCAGCTTGGCGGAGACCCAGGCTGGCGAGCAGTTCTTC
TRBJ2-1	-	TRBV20-1	-	CSARALGGGPYNEQFF	TGCAGTGCTAGGGCCCTAGGGGGGGGGCCCTACAATGAGCAGTTCTTC
TRBJ2-3	TRBD2	TRBV20-1	many	CSARDLLAGVPDTQYF	TGCAGTGCTAGAGATCTGCTAGCGGGAGTTCCAGATACGCAGTATTTT
TRBJ2-1	-	TRBV28	-	CASSPPSSPGHEQFF	TGTGCCAGCAGTCCCCCTAGCAGTCCGGGGCATGAGCAGTTCTTC
TRBJ2-1	-	TRBV20-1	-	CSASTASNEQFF	TGCAGTGCTAGTACAGCGTCCAATGAGCAGTTCTTC
TRBJ2-7	TRBD1	TRBV7-9	-	CASSLRYRGQDEQYF	TGTGCCAGCAGCTTAAGGTACAGGGGGCAGGACGAGCAGTACTTC
TRBJ2-1	-	TRBV20-1	-	CSAGPREAAFYNEQFF	TGCAGTGCTGGTCCAAGGGAAGCGGCCTTCTACAATGAGCAGTTCTTC
TRBJ1-5	-	TRBV20-1	-	CSAREGYQPQHF	TGCAGTGCTAGAGAAGGGTATCAGCCCCAGCATTTT
TRBJ1-5	-	TRBV28	once	CASSLEASEPQHF	TGTGCCAGCAGTTTAGAAGCGTCAGAGCCCCAGCATTTT
TRBJ2-3	-	TRBV7-9	-	CASSFQKTQYF	TGTGCCAGCAGCTTCCAGAAGACGCAGTATTTT
TRBJ1-2	TRBD1	TRBV5-1	-	CASSPTLDRAQGSYTF	TGCGCCAGCAGCCCAACTTTGGACAGGGCGCAAGGTAGCTACACCTTC
TRBJ2-3	-	TRBV5-1	-	CASSLLVRVSPEENTQYF	TGCGCCAGCAGCTTACTCGTACGGGTCTCACCGGAGGAAAATACGCAGTATTTT
TRBJ2-1	TRBD2	TRBV19	-	CASRPRLGLAGGPNYEQFF	TGTGCCAGCCGCCCCCGCCTGGGACTAGCGGGGGGTCCGAATTATGAGCAGTTCTTC